The 12 T cell receptor beta chains presented below share a single source sample, sequenced in a study of blood T cells in healthy people across ages. A second PCR, run for about 6 to 11 cycles, used a sample-barcoded 5' primer plus a J-beta primer mix. One entry per CDR3 protein results from TCRdb running MiXCR on the 5' RACE reads. The sample has roughly 500,000 distinct CDR3 sequences, 25% to 30% seen once; the top ten hold about 18%. The sequenced sample was blood. All receptors derive from a woman in her 70s in good health.

The chain employs TRBV20-1 and TRBJ2-5, with D unclear. The CDR3 is made up of 14 amino acids. CDR1 and CDR2 (germline): DFQATT, SNEGSKA (reference sequence). V was clipped by 6 bases and J by 2 bases, with 16 bases between them. The CDR3 loop reads CSADVLNEQETQYF. In DNA, the CDR3 is TGCAGTGCCGACGTCCTAAATGAACAAGAGACCCAGTACTTC.

This clonotype was seen repeatedly, ten times or more. V usage is TRBV3-1 and J usage is TRBJ1-1; D is perhaps TRBD1 (5 bases). Trimming stripped 2 bases from V and 4 bases from J, with 11 bases between. This CDR3 contains 14 residues. CDR1 is LGHDT and CDR2 is YNNKEL in the germline V gene (reference sequence). The CDR3 sequence is CASSQFGDGTEAFF. CDR3 coding DNA: TGTGCCAGCAGCCAATTTGGGGACGGCACTGAAGCTTTCTTT.

The chain links TRBV19 to TRBJ1-3, with a weak D call TRBD1 (5 bases). This CDR3 contains 13 residues. Looked up from germline, CDR1 is LNHDA and CDR2 is SQIVND (reference sequence). V was pared by 8 bases and J by 0 bases, with 8 bases between. The CDR3 loop is CASQDSSGNTIYF. The CDR3 DNA reads as TGTGCCAGTCAAGACAGCTCTGGAAACACCATATATTTT.

The V and J genes are TRBV11-2 and TRBJ2-4; TRBD2 is a possible D gene (6 bases). V shed 5 bases and J shed 0 bases, with 14 bases lying between them. This CDR3 comprises 16 residues. Germline values: CDR1 SGHAT, CDR2 FQNNGV. The CDR3, as DNA: TGTGCCAGCAGCAAAGCGGGCCTGTTAGCCAAAAACATTCAGTACTTC. Its translation: CASSKAGLLAKNIQYF.

This clonotype has a handful of counts. This chain uses TRBV20-1 with TRBJ2-7, with D perhaps matching TRBD1 (5 bases). Germline V lookup: CDR1 DFQATT, CDR2 SNEGSKA (reference sequence). This CDR3 has 11 amino acids. V dropped 3 bases and J dropped 3 bases, with 6 bases sitting between them. The CDR3 DNA reads as TGCAGTGCTAGCGACAGCTACGAGCAGTACTTC. It specifies CSASDSYEQYF.

V and J are TRBV3-1 and TRBJ1-1; tentatively, D is TRBD1 (5 bases). The germline CDR1 and CDR2 sequences are LGHDT and YNNKEL (reference sequence). This CDR3 contains 15 residues. V lost 4 bases, J lost 2 bases, and 14 bases lay in between. Here the CDR3 reads CASSLGRGQNTEAFF. The CDR3 DNA reads TGTGCCAGCAGCCTCGGGAGGGGCCAAAACACTGAAGCTTTCTTT.

This clonotype came up a few times. The chain recombines TRBV6-6 with TRBJ1-2; D remains ambiguous. The CDR3 runs 13 residues. Per the germline V gene, CDR1 is MNHNY and CDR2 is SVGAGI (reference sequence). Trimming cost V 7 bases and J 2 bases, with 11 bases left between them. The CDR3 spells CASNTPRNYGYTF. CDR3 nucleotide sequence: TGTGCCAGCAACACACCCCGAAACTATGGCTACACCTTC.

The chain joins TRBV2 to TRBJ1-2; D gene unclear. V gave up 3 bases and J gave up 11 bases, with 13 bases separating them. Germline values: CDR1 SNHLY, CDR2 FYNNEI. The CDR3 covers 12 residues. The CDR3 nucleotides read TGTGCCAGCAGTGACCGAGCCCTTGGGTACACCTTC. Translating it yields CASSDRALGYTF.

The gene calls are TRBV24-1 and TRBJ2-5; the match to TRBD1 covers 10 bases. Trimming removed 10 bases from V and 0 bases from J; junction bases left unmatched: 7. The CDR3 runs to 15 residues. Germline lookup yields CDR1 KGHDR and CDR2 SFDVKD. The CDR3 sequence: CATAETGGYQETQYF. The CDR3 DNA sequence: TGTGCCACTGCGGAGACAGGGGGCTACCAAGAGACCCAGTACTTC.

This clonotype was detected a few times. This chain connects TRBV20-1 to TRBJ1-1; weak D call: TRBD1 (5 bases). The CDR3 is made up of 12 amino acids. V lost 6 bases and J 1 base, leaving 9 bases between the germline ends. Germline V CDR1 and CDR2: DFQATT, SNEGSKA (reference sequence). The CDR3 DNA follows: TGCAGTGCCGACAGAACGAACACTGAAGCTTTCTTT. It yields the protein CSADRTNTEAFF.

This sequence joins TRBV25-1 and TRBJ2-5; 10 bases align to TRBD1. With V trimmed by 6 bases and J by 5 bases, 3 bases remained unmatched. CDR1 and CDR2 (germline): MGHDK, SYGVNS. CDR3 size: 13 residues. The CDR3 protein is CASRDRGRETQYF. The DNA of the CDR3 is TGTGCCAGCAGGGACAGGGGGAGGGAGACCCAGTACTTC. The full variable domain, its missing parts supplied by reference TRBV25-1 and TRBJ2-5, is EADIYQTPRYLVIGTGKKITLECSQTMGHDKMYWYQQDPGMELHLIHYSYGVNSTEKGDLSSESTVSRIRTEHFPLTLESARPSHTSQYLCASRDRGRETQYFGPGTRLLVL.

The V call is TRBV6-6, the J call TRBJ2-5, with D tentatively TRBD1 (5 bases). The J call could be wrong; TRBJ2-7 is a better fit for the DNA end. The germline V gene encodes CDR1 MNHNY and CDR2 SVGAGI (reference sequence). This CDR3 is 13 amino acids long. CDR3 nucleotide sequence: TGTGCCAGCAGTTACGATCAGGGTTACGAGCAGTACTTC. It yields the protein CASSYDQGYEQYF.